Listed below are T cell receptor beta chains from one sample, sequenced in a study of fetal regulatory T cell absence and autoimmunity. Repertoires were generated with immunoSEQ multiplex PCR, while TCRdb's copy carries only in-frame clones and drops some. The data hold more than 90,000 clones, with roughly 78% observed a single time. Sequenced input: pancreas tissue. These TCRs come from a male donor with IPEX syndrome. CDR3s include the opening cysteine and the closing phenylalanine or tryptophan. Each record gives: clone size, J gene, V gene, D gene, CDR3 DNA, CDR3 protein. A D gene is named only where the DNA matches it firmly. A row's size may be missing; if present it is once, few, many or a size class.

once TRBJ2-4 TRBV29-1 TRBD1 TGCAGCGTCCAACGCCTAGGTGGGACAGGGAAAAACATTCAGTACTTC CSVQRLGGTGKNIQYF
. TRBJ2-7 TRBV5-8 . TGTGCCAGCAGCCCCTGGACTACCGAGCAGTACTTC CASSPWTTEQYF
. TRBJ1-1 TRBV5-1 TRBD1 TGCGCCAGCAGCTTGAAGACAGGGAAAGCGAACACTGAAGCTTTCTTT CASSLKTGKANTEAFF
. TRBJ1-4 TRBV30 TRBD1 TGTGCCTGGAGCGGCAGGGGGAACGAAAAACTGTTTTTT CAWSGRGNEKLFF
. TRBJ1-5 TRBV4-1 . TGCGCCAGCAGCTCCGGGCTATGGGGTCAGCCCCAGCATTTT CASSSGLWGQPQHF
. TRBJ2-3 TRBV27 TRBD2 TGTGCCAGCAGTTTATGGGGACTAGCGGGAACCACAGATACGCAGTATTTT CASSLWGLAGTTDTQYF
. TRBJ2-7 TRBV6-5 . TGTGCCAGCAGTTACTCGACGGGCGGGGCCCCCCTGGAGCAGTACTTC CASSYSTGGAPLEQYF
. TRBJ1-1 TRBV19 . TGTGCCAGTAGAGCGGGTCAGGGGATGGTGAACACTGAAGCTTTCTTT CASRAGQGMVNTEAFF
. TRBJ2-7 TRBV5-4 TRBD2 TGTGCCAGCAGTACACCGGGACTAGGGGAGCAGTACTTC CASSTPGLGEQYF
few TRBJ2-7 TRBV5-6 TRBD1 TGTGCCAGCAGCACGGCCGGGACAGGCTACGAGCAGTACTTC CASSTAGTGYEQYF
. TRBJ2-1 TRBV7-9 . TGTGCCAGCAGCTTAGCCGTGGCGGAGCAGTTCTTC CASSLAVAEQFF
. TRBJ2-7 TRBV30 TRBD1 TGTGCCTGGAGACCGGACAGGGGGCCCAACGAGCAGTACTTC CAWRPDRGPNEQYF
. TRBJ2-3 TRBV6-1 TRBD2 TGTGCCAGCAGGCGGGGGGCTCTAAGCACAGATACGCAGTATTTT CASRRGALSTDTQYF
. TRBJ2-7 TRBV29-1 . TGCAGCGTTGGAGGGACTTCCTCCTACGAGCAGTACTTC CSVGGTSSYEQYF
. TRBJ1-4 TRBV6-5 TRBD1 TGTGCCAGCAGTCCCGACAGGGTTGAAAAACTGTTTTTT CASSPDRVEKLFF
. TRBJ2-5 TRBV4-1 TRBD2 TGCGCCAGCAGCCAAGTAGGGACTAGCGGGGGGATCCAAGAGACCCAGTACTTC CASSQVGTSGGIQETQYF
. TRBJ2-1 TRBV5-1 . TGCGCCAGCAGCTTGGTGTGCCTAGCGTGCTCCTACAATGAGCAGTTCTTC CASSLVCLACSYNEQFF
few TRBJ1-2 TRBV11-3 TRBD1 TGTGCCAGCAGCACAGGGGACTATGGCTACACCTTC CASSTGDYGYTF
. TRBJ2-7 TRBV4-1 TRBD2 TGCGCCAGCAGCCAAGCTCTGGGACTAGCCACCTACGAGCAGTACTTC CASSQALGLATYEQYF
. TRBJ1-5 TRBV11-2 . TGTGCCAGCAGCTCAGGGTTTGAGAGCAATCAGCCCCAGCATTTT CASSSGFESNQPQHF
. TRBJ2-1 TRBV7-9 . TGTGCCAGCAGCTCAAGGAGAGGGCCCTACAATGAGCAGTTCTTC CASSSRRGPYNEQFF
. TRBJ1-6 TRBV7-2 . TGTGCCAGCAGCTTAGGGATATCGGGTTCACCCCTCCACTTT CASSLGISGSPLHF
. TRBJ2-7 TRBV28 . TGTGCCAGCAGTACACCGGGACTGACTCACTACGAGCAGTACTTC CASSTPGLTHYEQYF
. TRBJ1-5 TRBV19 . TGTGCCAGTAGTATGGGACATAGAAGGGATCAGCCCCAGCATTTT CASSMGHRRDQPQHF
. TRBJ1-6 TRBV5-1 TRBD1 TGCGCCAGCAGCCGATGGACAGGGGGGCTTTCACCCCTCCACTTT CASSRWTGGLSPLHF
once TRBJ1-3 TRBV6-5 . TGTGCCAGCAGTTTGGCCGGGGCGTCCCGAAACACCATATATTTT CASSLAGASRNTIYF
. TRBJ1-1 TRBV2 . TGTGCCAGCAGTGAAGGGGTGAACACTGAAGCTTTCTTT CASSEGVNTEAFF
. TRBJ2-7 TRBV4-1 TRBD2 TGCGCCAGCAGCCAAGTGTTAGCGGGAGGTACCCTCTACGAGCAGTACTTC CASSQVLAGGTLYEQYF
. TRBJ2-6 TRBV19 . TGTGCCAGTAGTATTGGCAGCTCTGGGGCCAACGTCCTGACTTTC CASSIGSSGANVLTF
. TRBJ2-7 TRBV7-2 . TGTGCCAGCAGCTTAGTCGCGACGGGGTGGCCCTACGAGCAGTACTTC CASSLVATGWPYEQYF
many TRBJ1-1 TRBV7-8 . TGTGCCAGCAGCTTAGGGGAGGAGATCCCTGAAGCTTTCTTT CASSLGEEIPEAFF
many TRBJ2-4 TRBV2 TRBD1 TGTGCCAGGGACAGGGCCAAAAACATTCAGTACTTC CARDRAKNIQYF
. TRBJ2-3 TRBV2 . TGTGCCAGCAGCTACCATTTAGCGCAGTATTTT CASSYHLAQYF
. TRBJ2-6 TRBV6-4 TRBD2 TGTGCCAGCAGTCCCTTAGCGGGGGGGCGTGCTGGGGCCAACGTCCTGACTTTC CASSPLAGGRAGANVLTF
few TRBJ2-7 TRBV10-2 TRBD2 TGCGCCAGCAGTGAAGGGCTAGCGGAGTTCTACGAGCAGTACTTC CASSEGLAEFYEQYF
few TRBJ1-2 TRBV6-1 TRBD1 TGTGCCAGCAGGGGGACAGGGCGGGGTGGCTACACCTTC CASRGTGRGGYTF
. TRBJ1-1 TRBV11-2 . TGTGCCAGCAGCTTATGGTCAGGGGCTAGCACTGAAGCTTTCTTT CASSLWSGASTEAFF
. TRBJ2-3 TRBV9 TRBD2 TGTGCCAGCAGCGCGGGCGGGGGACTGGGGGTTTCAGATACGCAGTATTTT CASSAGGGLGVSDTQYF
. TRBJ2-7 TRBV19 TRBD2 TGTGCCAGTAGTATCAGAAGCGGGACTAAACAATACGAGCAGTACTTC CASSIRSGTKQYEQYF
. TRBJ2-7 TRBV7-2 TRBD2 TGTGCCAGCAGCTTACCTGGACTAGCGGGGCAGTACTTC CASSLPGLAGQYF
. TRBJ1-4 TRBV13 . TGTGCCAGCAGCCCGAGGTTAGACGCAACTAATGAAAAACTGTTTTTT CASSPRLDATNEKLFF
. TRBJ1-2 TRBV10-2 . TGCGCCAGCAGTGACGGGGGGCGTACGGACTATGGCTACACCTTC CASSDGGRTDYGYTF
. TRBJ2-7 TRBV7-2 TRBD2 TGTGCCAGCAGCTTAGGACTAGCGTACGAGCAGTACTTC CASSLGLAYEQYF
. TRBJ1-4 TRBV10-1 . TGCGCCAGCAGTGAGTCGGGGGAAAGTGAAAAACTGTTTTTT CASSESGESEKLFF
few TRBJ2-6 TRBV5-1 . TGCGCCAGCAGCATCTTCGGGGCTGGGGCCAACGTCCTGACTTTC CASSIFGAGANVLTF
. TRBJ2-7 TRBV6-5 . TGTGCCAGCAGTTACTCGCTAGGGAACGAGCAGTACTTC CASSYSLGNEQYF
. TRBJ1-2 TRBV10-2 . TGCGCCAGCACTGGGGGCCTGGGGAATGGCTACACCTTC CASTGGLGNGYTF
. TRBJ1-6 TRBV27 TRBD1 TGTGCCAGCAGTTTAGCAGGGGGCTTCGATAATTCACCCCTCCACTTT CASSLAGGFDNSPLHF
few TRBJ1-5 TRBV27 . TGTGCCAGCAGTCAGGGCCCTCGTTATCAGCCCCAGCATTTT CASSQGPRYQPQHF
. TRBJ1-2 TRBV6-6 . TGTGCCAGCAGTTACCGGGACTATGGCTACACCTTC CASSYRDYGYTF
. TRBJ1-1 TRBV5-1 TRBD1 TGCGCCAGCAGCTATGGACAGGGGGCCGTTACAGTGAACACTGAAGCTTTCTTT CASSYGQGAVTVNTEAFF
few TRBJ1-2 TRBV6-5 . TGTGCCAGCAGTTACTCGTGGGAAACCCTCTATGGCTACACCTTC CASSYSWETLYGYTF
. TRBJ2-3 TRBV5-6 TRBD2 TGTGCCAGCAGCTTGGTATTAGCGGGACCATTTCAAGATACGCAGTATTTT CASSLVLAGPFQDTQYF
once TRBJ1-3 TRBV7-8 . TGTGCCAGCAGCATCCTCGGGGGGGCCTACTCTGGAAACACCATATATTTT CASSILGGAYSGNTIYF
. TRBJ2-7 TRBV7-6 . TGTGCCAGCAGCCCCAACCGCGGCGGGCCCTACGAGCAGTACTTC CASSPNRGGPYEQYF
. TRBJ2-1 TRBV4-1 TRBD2 TGCGCCAGCAGCCCAACAGCGGGAGGGCCGTACAATGAGCAGTTCTTC CASSPTAGGPYNEQFF
. TRBJ2-7 TRBV2 . TGTGCCAGCAGTGATCTGGGGGCCTTCGGTTTCTCCTACGAGCAGTACTTC CASSDLGAFGFSYEQYF
few TRBJ2-7 TRBV30 TRBD2 TGTGCCTACCGATACAGCGGGAGGGGTTACGAGCAGTACTTC CAYRYSGRGYEQYF